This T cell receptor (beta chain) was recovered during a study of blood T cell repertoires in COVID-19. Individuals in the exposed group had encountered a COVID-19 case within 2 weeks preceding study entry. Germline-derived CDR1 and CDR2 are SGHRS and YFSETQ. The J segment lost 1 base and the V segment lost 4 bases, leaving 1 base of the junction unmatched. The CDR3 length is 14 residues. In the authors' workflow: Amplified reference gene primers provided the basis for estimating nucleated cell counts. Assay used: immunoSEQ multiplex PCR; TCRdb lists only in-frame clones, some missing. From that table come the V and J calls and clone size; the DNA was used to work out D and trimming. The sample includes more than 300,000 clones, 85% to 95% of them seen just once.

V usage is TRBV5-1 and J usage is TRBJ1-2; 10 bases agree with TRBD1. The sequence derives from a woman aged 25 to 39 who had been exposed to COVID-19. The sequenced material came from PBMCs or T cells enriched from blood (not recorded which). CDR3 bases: TGCGCCAGCAGCCGGGACAGGGGTAACTATGGCTACACCTTC. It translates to CASSRDRGNYGYTF.